This T cell receptor beta chain comes out of a study of T cell responses to AZD1222 COVID-19 vaccine. This clone was seen just once. TCRdb's table, derived via immunoSEQ multiplex PCR, lists solely in-frame clones and lacks some. The sample carries roughly 190,000 clones, approximately 93% recorded once. V dropped 2 bases and J dropped 6; count of bases not matched to a gene: 2. The CDR3 consists of 14 residues. Germline assignment: CDR1 SGHTA and CDR2 FQGTGA. The clonotype comes from an adult who received the AZD1222 COVID-19 vaccine. The sequencing used peripheral blood, collected 28 days after the second AZD1222 dose. The genes are TRBV7-3 and TRBJ2-2; 8 nucleotides match TRBD2. CDR3: CASSLGTRPGELFF. The CDR3 DNA sequence: TGTGCCAGCAGCTTAGGGACTAGGCCCGGGGAGCTGTTTTTT. Full variable domain (outside the CDR3, taken from reference TRBV7-3 and TRBJ2-2): GAGVSQTPSNKVTEKGKYVELRCDPISGHTALYWYRQSLGQGPEFLIYFQGTGAADDSGLPNDRFFAVRPEGSVSTLKIQRTERGDSAVYLCASSLGTRPGELFFGEGSRLTVL.